The 5 T cell receptor beta chains in this list originate from one sample, sequenced in a study of graft-versus-host responses after intestinal transplantation. Generated by immunoSEQ multiplex PCR, the TCRdb table keeps only in-frame clones and is missing some. The table lists approximately 89,000 clones, roughly 90% of them singletons. The antigens of these receptors remain unknown. The specimen comprised unstimulated CD4+ T cells sorted from spleen or lymph node cells, sampled before intestinal transplant. These receptors all stem from a human donor who received an intestinal transplant.

The CDR3 DNA reads as TGTGCCAGCAGTGGAGCTTATAGCAATCAGCCCCAGCATTTT. Its protein is CASSGAYSNQPQHF. The genes are TRBV6-1 and TRBJ1-5, with D unclear. Per the germline V gene, CDR1 is MNHNS and CDR2 is SASEGT. Trimming removed 4 bases at V and 0 bases at J, with 7 bases between. The CDR3 has 14 amino acids.

CDR3 nucleotide sequence: TGTGCCTGGGGACAGGGGATCGATCAGCCCCAGCATTTT. The encoded protein is CAWGQGIDQPQHF. The gene calls are TRBV30 and TRBJ1-5, with TRBD1 matching 9 bases. The ends lost 5 bases at V and 5 bases at J; junction bases unmatched: 4. The CDR3 covers 13 residues. Per the germline V gene, CDR1 is GTSNPN and CDR2 is SVGIG (reference sequence).

The chain recombines TRBV7-9 with TRBJ2-6; the D gene is possibly TRBD2 (6 bases). CDR1 and CDR2 (germline): SEHNR, FQNEAQ (reference sequence). The CDR3 length is 17 residues. V lost 5 bases, J lost 0 bases, and 14 bases lay in between. DNA for the CDR3: TGTGCCAGCAGCGCAGCGGGTGCGCTCTCTGGGGCCAACGTCCTGACTTTC. Protein sequence: CASSAAGALSGANVLTF.

The chain has TRBV10-3 and TRBJ2-7; D is possibly TRBD1 (6 bases). Trimming took off 4 bases at V and 5 bases at J, with 12 bases between the two ends. CDR1 is ENHRY and CDR2 is SYGVKD in the germline V gene. CDR3 length: 13 amino acids. CDR3 amino acids: CAISARGENEQYF. The CDR3 coding sequence is TGTGCCATCAGTGCCAGGGGTGAAAACGAGCAGTACTTC.

The gene calls are TRBV11-2 and TRBJ1-3, with TRBD1 as a possible D gene (5 bases). Germline V lookup: CDR1 SGHAT, CDR2 FQNNGV. The CDR3 covers 14 residues. Trimming cost V 0 bases and J 10 bases, with 13 bases left between them. CDR3 coding DNA: TGTGCCAGCAGCTTAGATTCGGCGGGGGTGACCATATATTTT. It encodes CASSLDSAGVTIYF.